One and the same sample provided the 14 T cell receptor beta chains below, sequenced in a study of blood T cells in healthy people across ages. Together with a sample-barcoded 5' primer, a J-beta primer mix was included in a second PCR lasting about 6 to 11 cycles. TCRdb recomputed calls from the 5' RACE reads with MiXCR, one row per CDR3 protein. The table includes roughly 2 million distinct CDR3 sequences, around half detected once. Specimen: blood. The receptors come from a woman in her thirties or forties in good health.

The CDR3 nucleotides are TGTGCCAGCAGTTTGCAAGCGGGGGCTGCTAGCACAGATACGCAGTATTTT. As protein: CASSLQAGAASTDTQYF. The chain uses TRBV12-3 or TRBV12-4 and TRBJ2-3; 8 bases agree with TRBD2. Unmatched junction bases numbered 8, after V lost 3 bases and J lost 0 bases. This CDR3 is built from 17 residues.

In this sample, this clonotype turned up a few times. The V gene is TRBV27, the J gene TRBJ1-2; possible D gene TRBD1, 5 bases. V gave up 1 base and J gave up 4 bases, with 10 bases separating them. The CDR3 has 14 amino acids. The germline V gene has CDR1 MNHEY and CDR2 SMNVEV (reference sequence). The CDR3 DNA follows: TGTGCCAGCAGTTTATGGCAGGGCGGCTATGGCTACACCTTC. This codes for CASSLWQGGYGYTF.

V gene TRBV7-2 combines with J gene TRBJ2-7; D is perhaps TRBD1 or TRBD2 (5 bases each). The CDR3 totals 12 residues. CDR1 and CDR2 from the germline V gene are SGHTA and FQGNSA. V lost 5 bases to trimming and J lost 12 bases, with 17 bases between them. Written as DNA, the CDR3 is TGTGCCAGCAGCCGGGAAGTCGGGACCCCGTACTTC. Translation gives CASSREVGTPYF. The variable domain in full, completed from reference TRBV7-2 and TRBJ2-7, reads GAGVSQSPSNKVTEKGKDVELRCDPISGHTALYWYRQSLGQGLEFLIYFQGNSAPDKSGLPSDRFSAERTGGSVSTLTIQRTQQEDSAVYLCASSREVGTPYFGPGTRLTVT.

The gene calls are TRBV28 and TRBJ2-1, with D possibly TRBD2 on 6 matching bases. Trimming cost V 5 bases and J 4 bases, with 18 bases left between them. The CDR3 has 16 amino acids. Looked up from germline, CDR1 is MDHEN and CDR2 is SYDVKM. The CDR3 sequence is CASSLQGSGGYNEQFF. The CDR3 DNA is TGTGCCAGCAGTCTCCAAGGGAGCGGAGGGTACAATGAGCAGTTCTTC.

V and J are TRBV7-9 and TRBJ1-1; the D is unclear. The length of the CDR3 is 14 residues. Germline values: CDR1 SEHNR, CDR2 FQNEAQ (reference sequence). The V end lost 2 bases, the J end lost 3 bases, and 10 bases lay between the germline ends. CDR3 coding DNA: TGTGCCAGCAGCTTAACTTCGAGGGACACTGAAGCTTTCTTT. Translating gives CASSLTSRDTEAFF. The full variable domain, its missing parts supplied by reference TRBV7-9 and TRBJ1-1, is DTGVSQNPRHKITKRGQNVTFRCDPISEHNRLYWYRQTLGQGPEFLTYFQNEAQLEKSRLLSDRFSAERPKGSFSTLEIQRTEQGDSAMYLCASSLTSRDTEAFFGQGTRLTVV.

The rearrangement joins TRBV9 to TRBJ2-6; D is uncertain. With 2 bases removed from V and 4 bases from J, the gap between germline ends came to 10 bases. CDR3 size: 15 residues. The germline CDR1 and CDR2 sequences are SGDLS and YYNGEE. The CDR3 nucleotides read TGTGCCAGCAGCGTCGGCGGCTTAGGGGCCAACGTCCTGACTTTC. Its protein is CASSVGGLGANVLTF.

The J gene is TRBJ2-5, the V gene TRBV2; D remains ambiguous. Gene TRBJ2-7 matches the end of the DNA better, so the J call may be wrong. The CDR3 sequence is 12 residues long. Per the germline V gene, CDR1 is SNHLY and CDR2 is FYNNEI. CDR3 region: CASGAVSYEQYF. The DNA for the CDR3 is TGTGCCAGCGGTGCAGTAAGTTACGAGCAGTACTTC.

This clonotype was detected only a few times. The CDR3, as DNA: TGCGCCAGCAGCCCTCAACTAGCGGGGGCGAGCACTGGGGCCAACGTCCTGACTTTC. Its protein product is CASSPQLAGASTGANVLTF. The chain recombines TRBV5-1 with TRBJ2-6; 11 bases map to TRBD2. Germline CDR1 and CDR2: SGHRS and YFSETQ. The CDR3 extends over 19 amino acids. The V gene end was trimmed by 4 bases and the J gene end by 2 bases; junction bases not matched to a gene: 11. The full variable domain, with the rest looked up from reference TRBV5-1 and TRBJ2-6, is KAGVTQTPRYLIKTRGQQVTLSCSPISGHRSVSWYQQTPGQGLQFLFEYFSETQRNKGNFPGRFSGRQFSNSRSEMNVSTLELGDSALYLCASSPQLAGASTGANVLTFGAGSRLTVL.

This chain links TRBV21-1 with TRBJ2-7. The J call is in doubt because the DNA end fits TRBJ2-5 better. TRBV21-1 is a documented pseudogene. This CDR3 is built from 16 residues. The CDR3 loop reads CACSPKNQGRQETQYF. CDR3 in DNA: TGTGCCTGCAGCCCAAAAAATCAAGGTCGGCAAGAGACCCAGTACTTC.

The chain is built from TRBV5-1 and TRBJ2-7; 7 nucleotides match TRBD1. Losses at the gene ends were 3 bases for V and 2 bases for J; bases not matched to a gene: 11. CDR3 length: 16 residues. Per germline, CDR1 SGHRS and CDR2 YFSETQ. The CDR3 nucleotides are TGCGCCAGCAGCTCGCTCCGGGACAGCATAACCTACGAGCAGTACTTC. It is translated as CASSSLRDSITYEQYF.

This clonotype has ten or more counts. The chain carries TRBV29-1 and TRBJ1-2, with D possibly matching TRBD1 (5 bases). CDR3 size: 12 residues. V dropped 6 bases and J dropped 6 bases, with 14 bases sitting between them. Germline CDR1 SQVTM, CDR2 ANQGSEA. The CDR3 DNA follows: TGCAGCGTCGTTTCCGGGGCCCATGGCTACACCTTC. Its protein is CSVVSGAHGYTF. Looking up the rest from reference TRBV29-1 and TRBJ1-2 gives the full variable domain: SAVISQKPSRDICQRGTSLTIQCQVDSQVTMMFWYRQQPGQSLTLIATANQGSEATYESGFVIDKFPISRPNLTFSTLTVSNMSPEDSSIYLCSVVSGAHGYTFGSGTRLTVV.

The V call is TRBV7-2, the J call TRBJ2-3, with 7 nucleotides matching TRBD2. V was pared by 1 base and J by 7 bases, with 2 bases of the junction left unmatched. The CDR3 is 13 residues long. Germline V gene lookup returns CDR1 SGHTA and CDR2 FQGNSA. The CDR3 reads CASSLGEGNTQYF. The DNA of the CDR3 is TGTGCCAGCAGCTTAGGGGAGGGTAATACGCAGTATTTT.

The chain employs TRBV27 and TRBJ2-7; D is undetermined. The CDR3 has 14 residues. V lost 5 bases and J 0 bases, leaving 11 bases between the germline ends. Germline V CDR1 and CDR2: MNHEY, SMNVEV (reference sequence). Here the CDR3 reads CASSRVFSSYEQYF. The DNA of the CDR3 is TGTGCCAGCAGTAGGGTCTTCAGCTCCTACGAGCAGTACTTC.

CDR3 sequence reads: CASTGGTVYEQYF. The CDR3 DNA is TGTGCCAGCACCGGGGGGACGGTCTACGAGCAGTACTTC. This sequence joins TRBV25-1 and TRBJ2-7; 7 positions match TRBD2. Germline CDR1 is MGHDK and CDR2 is SYGVNS. Trimming cost V 7 bases and J 3 bases; bases outside gene matches: 6. The CDR3 is made up of 13 amino acids.